This passage covers 27 T cell receptor beta chains from one sample sequenced in a study of T cells in tuberculosis. TCRdb's copy holds only in-frame clones and misses some; the assay was immunoSEQ multiplex PCR. Of approximately 35,000 clones in the sample, 95% to 96% are singletons; the top ten hold over 2%. Sequencing was performed on PBMCs. The receptors shown here come from a donor aged 10 to 29 with latent tuberculosis or without tuberculosis infection.

The V gene is TRBV19, the J gene TRBJ2-3; TRBD1 aligns across 7 bases. Looked up from germline, CDR1 is LNHDA and CDR2 is SQIVND (reference sequence). The CDR3 sequence is 15 residues long. J lost 2 bases, V lost 9 bases, and 11 bases had no gene match. CDR3 bases: TGTGCCAGGAGATTACAGGGGCCCCACACAGATACGCAGTATTTT. Translation gives CARRLQGPHTDTQYF.

The CDR3 DNA follows: TGTGCCAGTAGTACGGGACTAGCGGGAGTGGTCGGGGAGCTGTTTTTT. As protein: CASSTGLAGVVGELFF. The chain combines TRBV19 with TRBJ2-2, with TRBD2 identical over 14 bases. The CDR3 is 16 amino acids. Germline trimming cut 4 bases from V and 7 bases from J; bases unmatched to any gene: 5. Germline loops: CDR1 LNHDA, CDR2 SQIVND (reference sequence).

The rearrangement joins TRBV30 to TRBJ1-5; a weak D match, TRBD1 (6 bases). Trimming shortened V by 1 base and J by 5 bases, and 12 bases separated the two germline ends. The CDR3 has 14 residues. CDR1 is GTSNPN and CDR2 is SVGIG in the germline V gene (reference sequence). The CDR3 sequence is CAWSGGTSYQPQHF. In nucleotides, the CDR3 is TGTGCCTGGAGTGGGGGGACATCTTATCAGCCCCAGCATTTT.

The chain employs TRBV7-8 and TRBJ1-1; D ambiguous. Trimming cost V 3 bases and J 7 bases, with 6 bases left between them. CDR3 length: 11 residues. Per the germline V gene, CDR1 is SGHVS and CDR2 is FQNEAQ. CDR3 bases: TGTGCCAGCAGCTTGCACAGTGAAGCTTTCTTT. Its protein product is CASSLHSEAFF.

This chain joins TRBV10-3 and TRBJ2-1; the match to TRBD2 covers 12 bases. This CDR3 contains 20 residues. Trimming took 2 bases from V and 1 from J; bases not matched to a gene: 12. Per the germline V gene, CDR1 is ENHRY and CDR2 is SYGVKD. CDR3 residues: CAISEVEGLAGKRSYNEQFF. CDR3 DNA: TGTGCCATCAGTGAGGTCGAAGGACTAGCGGGAAAGAGGTCCTACAATGAGCAGTTCTTC.

The chain recombines TRBV18 with TRBJ2-3; no clear D gene. CDR3 size: 12 residues. Germline assignment: CDR1 KGHSH and CDR2 LQKENI. V lost 4 bases, J lost 4 bases, and 6 bases lay in between. In DNA form, the CDR3 reads TGTGCCAGCTCACGCGACTCAGATACGCAGTATTTT. Residues: CASSRDSDTQYF.

The gene calls are TRBV27 and TRBJ2-2; no clear D gene. Trimming took off 2 bases at V and 3 bases at J, with 7 bases between the two ends. The germline V gene encodes CDR1 MNHEY and CDR2 SMNVEV (reference sequence). This CDR3 region has 14 residues. This chain's CDR3 is CASSLVPDTGELFF. For the CDR3, the DNA is TGTGCCAGCAGTTTAGTCCCGGACACCGGGGAGCTGTTTTTT.

CDR3 in DNA: TGTGCCAGCAGTTTCCTAGCCGTATCCGGGGAGCTGTTTTTT. As protein: CASSFLAVSGELFF. The chain carries TRBV27 and TRBJ2-2; TRBD2 might be the D (5 bases). V lost 3 bases to trimming and J lost 6 bases, with 11 bases between them. The CDR3 spans 14 residues. CDR1 is MNHEY, CDR2 SMNVEV, per germline (reference sequence).

The chain joins TRBV5-4 to TRBJ2-2; D might be TRBD2 (5 bases). The germline V and J ends were trimmed by 4 bases and 3 bases, with 13 bases remaining between them. The germline V gene encodes CDR1 SGHNT and CDR2 YYREEE (reference sequence). The CDR3 consists of 15 residues. This CDR3 reads CASSPDFPDTGELFF. In nucleotides, the CDR3 is TGTGCCAGCAGCCCGGACTTTCCAGACACCGGGGAGCTGTTTTTT.

V is TRBV7-2 and J is TRBJ2-1, with TRBD1 matching 9 bases. The CDR3 contains 15 residues. Per the germline V gene, CDR1 is SGHTA and CDR2 is FQGNSA. V lost 5 bases and J lost 4; bases outside the gene matches: 6. Written as DNA, the CDR3 is TGTGCCAGCAGCCCGGGGACAGGGCCGTACAATGAGCAGTTCTTC. Protein: CASSPGTGPYNEQFF.

The J gene is TRBJ1-2, the V gene TRBV29-1, with TRBD1 matching 8 bases. V trimming: 6 bases; J trimming: 2 bases; junction bases outside the gene matches: 11. Germline loops: CDR1 SQVTM, CDR2 ANQGSEA. CDR3 size: 15 residues. CDR3 bases: TGCAGCGTCGAACCAGGGGGCAGGGGGAACTATGGCTACACCTTC. Its protein product is CSVEPGGRGNYGYTF.

The V and J genes are TRBV28 and TRBJ1-1; D might be TRBD1 (6 bases). The CDR3 totals 18 residues. Germline CDR1 and CDR2: MDHEN and SYDVKM. V was cut by 2 bases and J by 0 bases, with 19 bases left in between. The CDR3 here is CASSLVDSLPTMNTEAFF. The CDR3 region has the DNA TGTGCCAGCAGTTTAGTGGACAGCTTACCTACCATGAACACTGAAGCTTTCTTT.

The rearrangement uses TRBV5-6 and TRBJ2-5, with D possibly matching TRBD2 (6 bases). The CDR3 covers 13 residues. Germline CDR1 SGHDT, CDR2 YYEEEE. The V and J ends lost 4 bases and 6 bases respectively, with 13 bases between them. The CDR3 DNA reads as TGTGCCAGCAGCGTGGGGGACTGGAAGACCCAGTACTTC. Amino acids: CASSVGDWKTQYF.

The chain carries TRBV4-1 and TRBJ1-2, with 7 nucleotides matching TRBD1. The CDR3 extends over 14 amino acids. Germline CDR1 MGHRA, CDR2 YSYEKL. J gave up 5 bases and V 5 bases, and 8 bases lay outside the gene matches. CDR3 residues: CASSVRDSDYGYTF. Here the CDR3 DNA reads TGCGCCAGCAGCGTCCGGGACAGCGATTATGGCTACACCTTC.

This chain links TRBV30 with TRBJ2-7; D may be TRBD1 (6 bases). Germline lookup yields CDR1 GTSNPN and CDR2 SVGIG (reference sequence). This CDR3 region has 17 residues. V was shortened by 0 bases and J by 1 base, with 19 bases between the two germline ends. The CDR3: CAWSVHSRGSMSYEQYF. The DNA of the CDR3 is TGTGCCTGGAGTGTACATTCCAGGGGCTCTATGTCCTACGAGCAGTACTTC.

The chain couples TRBV19 to TRBJ1-2, with TRBD1 matching 10 bases. Trimming removed 1 base from V and 4 bases from J; junction bases left unmatched: 3. The CDR3 has 15 residues. Per the germline V gene, CDR1 is LNHDA and CDR2 is SQIVND (reference sequence). The CDR3 sequence: CASSIGTGGVYGYTF. The DNA for the CDR3 is TGTGCCAGTAGTATAGGGACAGGGGGAGTCTATGGCTACACCTTC. The full variable domain, with the rest looked up from reference TRBV19 and TRBJ1-2, is DGGITQSPKYLFRKEGQNVTLSCEQNLNHDAMYWYRQDPGQGLRLIYYSQIVNDFQKGDIAEGYSVSREKKESFPLTVTSAQKNPTAFYLCASSIGTGGVYGYTFGSGTRLTVV.

This CDR3 is CASSIEAGIPNEQYF. The CDR3 bases are TGTGCCAGTAGTATAGAAGCGGGCATCCCCAACGAGCAGTACTTC. The chain recombines TRBV19 with TRBJ2-7; tentatively, D is TRBD2 (6 bases). V dropped 0 bases and J dropped 5 bases, with 14 bases sitting between them. The CDR3 loop spans 15 amino acids. The germline V gene encodes CDR1 LNHDA and CDR2 SQIVND (reference sequence).

This chain links TRBV6-1 with TRBJ1-2, with 9 bases identical to TRBD1. The junction had 9 bases not matched to a gene; V was cut back by 8 bases and J by 8 bases. The length of the CDR3 is 13 residues. The germline gives CDR1 MNHNS, CDR2 SASEGT. The CDR3 DNA is TGTGCCAGCGACAGGGGGATAGAGCTCGGCTACACCTTC. As protein: CASDRGIELGYTF.

This clone is a singleton in its sample. This chain links TRBV10-2 with TRBJ2-7, with 7 bases lining up with TRBD1. V was clipped by 6 bases and J by 6 bases; unmatched bases: 14. Germline V gene lookup returns CDR1 WSHSY and CDR2 SAAADI. The CDR3 loop spans 15 amino acids. CDR3 in DNA: TGCGCCAGCAGGCCTGTACAGGGGTACACCCTCGAGCAGTACTTC. Residues: CASRPVQGYTLEQYF.

The chain carries TRBV5-1 and TRBJ2-5, with D perhaps TRBD1 (5 bases). CDR3 length: 12 amino acids. V was cut by 4 bases and J by 5 bases, with 9 bases left in between. Looked up from germline, CDR1 is SGHRS and CDR2 is YFSETQ. The DNA for the CDR3 is TGCGCCAGCAGCCCAAAGGGGGAGACCCAGTACTTC. Its protein product is CASSPKGETQYF. The full variable domain, its missing parts supplied by reference TRBV5-1 and TRBJ2-5, is KAGVTQTPRYLIKTRGQQVTLSCSPISGHRSVSWYQQTPGQGLQFLFEYFSETQRNKGNFPGRFSGRQFSNSRSEMNVSTLELGDSALYLCASSPKGETQYFGPGTRLLVL.

The V call is TRBV4-2, the J call TRBJ1-2; TRBD1 matches at 7 bases. The length of the CDR3 is 16 residues. The ends lost 3 bases at V and 4 bases at J; junction bases unmatched: 11. Germline CDR1 and CDR2: LGHNA and YNFKEQ. The CDR3 region is CASSQRQGRIGYGYTF. The DNA for the CDR3 is TGTGCCAGCAGCCAGAGACAGGGCCGAATCGGCTATGGCTACACCTTC.

The rearrangement joins TRBV7-2 to TRBJ1-2, with unresolved D. V was pared by 5 bases and J by 0 bases, with 10 bases between. The CDR3 consists of 14 residues. Germline lookup yields CDR1 SGHTA and CDR2 FQGNSA. The CDR3 is CASSIARTNYGYTF. CDR3 sequence (DNA): TGTGCCAGCAGCATCGCGAGAACTAACTATGGCTACACCTTC.

This rearrangement joins TRBV18 to TRBJ2-7, with 7 nucleotides matching TRBD1. Germline V gives CDR1 KGHSH, CDR2 LQKENI. This CDR3 comprises 14 residues. With V trimmed by 3 bases and J by 3 bases, 5 bases remained unmatched. The CDR3 coding sequence is TGTGCCAGCTCACCCGGGACAGTGATCTACGAGCAGTACTTC. The encoded protein is CASSPGTVIYEQYF.

The V and J genes are TRBV19 and TRBJ2-7; perhaps TRBD2 as D (6 bases). CDR3 length: 12 residues. CDR1 and CDR2 (germline): LNHDA, SQIVND (reference sequence). The ends were cut back, 3 bases at V and 4 bases at J, with 7 bases in the middle. CDR3 sequence: CASSIGGYEQYF. The CDR3 region has the DNA TGTGCCAGTAGTATTGGGGGGTACGAGCAGTACTTC. Complete variable domain (other parts from reference TRBV19 and TRBJ2-7): DGGITQSPKYLFRKEGQNVTLSCEQNLNHDAMYWYRQDPGQGLRLIYYSQIVNDFQKGDIAEGYSVSREKKESFPLTVTSAQKNPTAFYLCASSIGGYEQYFGPGTRLTVT.

The chain has TRBV28 and TRBJ2-2; possibly TRBD2 for D (6 bases). V lost 6 bases and J 2 bases, leaving 16 bases between the germline ends. CDR1 and CDR2 from the germline V gene are MDHEN and SYDVKM. The CDR3 extends over 16 amino acids. In nucleotides, the CDR3 is TGTGCCAGCAGCTCATCGGGACTCCCCAACACCGGGGAGCTGTTTTTT. Its protein is CASSSSGLPNTGELFF.

This sequence joins TRBV5-1 and TRBJ2-5, with D unclear. CDR1 and CDR2 from the germline V gene are SGHRS and YFSETQ. The CDR3 spans 16 residues. V lost 0 bases to trimming and J lost 2 bases, with 14 bases between them. The DNA for the CDR3 is TGCGCCAGCAGCTTGGGCCCGGCAGGTCTTCAAGAGACCCAGTACTTC. The encoded protein is CASSLGPAGLQETQYF.

V gene TRBV7-3 combines with J gene TRBJ1-2; D not resolved. Germline assignment: CDR1 SGHTA and CDR2 FQGTGA. With 2 bases removed from V and 3 bases from J, the gap between germline ends came to 7 bases. The CDR3 consists of 13 residues. The CDR3 sequence is CASSLGGYYGYTF. The CDR3 coding sequence is TGTGCCAGCAGCTTAGGAGGGTACTATGGCTACACCTTC.